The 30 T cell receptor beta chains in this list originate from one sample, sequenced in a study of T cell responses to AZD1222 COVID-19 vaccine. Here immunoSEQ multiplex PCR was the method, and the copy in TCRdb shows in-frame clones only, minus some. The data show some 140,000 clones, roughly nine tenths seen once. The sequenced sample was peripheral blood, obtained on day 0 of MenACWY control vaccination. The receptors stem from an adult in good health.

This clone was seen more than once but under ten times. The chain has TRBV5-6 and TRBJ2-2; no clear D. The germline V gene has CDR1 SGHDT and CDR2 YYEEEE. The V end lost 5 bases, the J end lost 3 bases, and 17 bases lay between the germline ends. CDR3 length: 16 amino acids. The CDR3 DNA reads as TGTGCCAGCAGTCCCCGCCGAAGAGTGGACACCGGGGAGCTGTTTTTT. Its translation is CASSPRRRVDTGELFF.

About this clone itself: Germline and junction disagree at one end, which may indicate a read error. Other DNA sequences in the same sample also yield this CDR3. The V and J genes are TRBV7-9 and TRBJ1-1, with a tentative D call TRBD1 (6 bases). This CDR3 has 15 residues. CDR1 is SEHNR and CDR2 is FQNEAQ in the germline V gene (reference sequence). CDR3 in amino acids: CASSLPGTPNTEAFF. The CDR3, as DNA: TGCGCCAGCAGCTTACCCGGGACACCGAACACTGAAGCTTTCTTT.

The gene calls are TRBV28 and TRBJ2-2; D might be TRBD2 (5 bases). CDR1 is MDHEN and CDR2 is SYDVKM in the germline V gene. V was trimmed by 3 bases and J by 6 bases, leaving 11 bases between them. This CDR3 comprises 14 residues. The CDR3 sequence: CASSFGGFSGELFF. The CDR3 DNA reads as TGTGCCAGCAGTTTCGGCGGGTTCTCCGGGGAGCTGTTTTTT. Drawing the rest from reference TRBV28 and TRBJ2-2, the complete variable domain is DVKVTQSSRYLVKRTGEKVFLECVQDMDHENMFWYRQDPGLGLRLIYFSYDVKMKEKGDIPEGYSVSREKKERFSLILESASTNQTSMYLCASSFGGFSGELFFGEGSRLTVL.

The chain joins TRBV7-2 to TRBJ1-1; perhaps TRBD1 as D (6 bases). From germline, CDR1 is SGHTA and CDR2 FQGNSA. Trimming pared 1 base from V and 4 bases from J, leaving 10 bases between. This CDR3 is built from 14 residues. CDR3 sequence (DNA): TGTGCCAGCAGCTTAGAGGTCAGGGGCACTGAAGCTTTCTTT. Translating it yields CASSLEVRGTEAFF.

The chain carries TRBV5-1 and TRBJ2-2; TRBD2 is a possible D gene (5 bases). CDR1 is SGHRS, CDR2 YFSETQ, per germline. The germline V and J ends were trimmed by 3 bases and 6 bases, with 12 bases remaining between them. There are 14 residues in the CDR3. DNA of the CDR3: TGCGCCAGCAGCTCCCTGACCGGGGCCGGGGAGCTGTTTTTT. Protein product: CASSSLTGAGELFF.

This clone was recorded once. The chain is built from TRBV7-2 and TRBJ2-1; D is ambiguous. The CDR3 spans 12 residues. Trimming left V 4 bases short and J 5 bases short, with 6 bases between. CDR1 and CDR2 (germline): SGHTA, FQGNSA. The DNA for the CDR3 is TGTGCCAGCAGCTCAGGAAACAATGAGCAGTTCTTC. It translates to CASSSGNNEQFF.

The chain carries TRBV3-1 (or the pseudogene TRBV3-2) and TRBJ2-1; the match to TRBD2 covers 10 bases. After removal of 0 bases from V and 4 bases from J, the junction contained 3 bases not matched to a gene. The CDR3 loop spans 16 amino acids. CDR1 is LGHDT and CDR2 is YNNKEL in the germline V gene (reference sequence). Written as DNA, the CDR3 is TGTGCCAGCAGCCAAGATGAGCGGGGGGGATACAATGAGCAGTTCTTC. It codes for CASSQDERGGYNEQFF.

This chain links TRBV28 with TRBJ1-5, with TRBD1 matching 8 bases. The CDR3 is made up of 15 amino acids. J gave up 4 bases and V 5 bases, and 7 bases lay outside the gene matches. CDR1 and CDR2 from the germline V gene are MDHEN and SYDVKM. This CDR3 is CASSPQGARNQPQHF. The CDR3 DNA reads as TGTGCCAGCAGTCCGCAGGGGGCTCGGAATCAGCCCCAGCATTTT.

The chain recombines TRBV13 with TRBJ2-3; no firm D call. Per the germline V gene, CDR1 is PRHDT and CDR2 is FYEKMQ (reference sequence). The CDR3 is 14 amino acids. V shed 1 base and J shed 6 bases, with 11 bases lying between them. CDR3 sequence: CASSLASFLDTQYF. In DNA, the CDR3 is TGTGCCAGCAGCTTAGCCTCATTTTTGGATACGCAGTATTTT.

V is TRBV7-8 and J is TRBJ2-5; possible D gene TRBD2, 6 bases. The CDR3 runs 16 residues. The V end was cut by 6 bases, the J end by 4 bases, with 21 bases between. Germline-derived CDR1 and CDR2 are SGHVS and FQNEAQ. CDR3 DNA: TGTGCCAGCAGAACTATCACCGGGACTCCCAGAGAGACCCAGTACTTC. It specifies CASRTITGTPRETQYF.

The CDR3 loop reads CASRRDGYTF. The CDR3 nucleotides read TGCGCCAGCAGGAGGGATGGCTACACCTTC. The genes are TRBV10-1 and TRBJ1-2, with no clear D. CDR1 and CDR2 (germline): WNHNN, SYGVQD (reference sequence). Trimming shortened V by 6 bases and J by 6 bases, and 5 bases separated the two germline ends. This CDR3 has 10 amino acids.

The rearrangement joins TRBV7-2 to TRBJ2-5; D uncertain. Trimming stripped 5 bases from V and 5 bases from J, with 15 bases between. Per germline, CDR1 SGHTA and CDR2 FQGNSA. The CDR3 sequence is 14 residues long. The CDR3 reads CASSPDWGSETQYF. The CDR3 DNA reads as TGTGCCAGCAGCCCTGATTGGGGTTCGGAGACCCAGTACTTC.

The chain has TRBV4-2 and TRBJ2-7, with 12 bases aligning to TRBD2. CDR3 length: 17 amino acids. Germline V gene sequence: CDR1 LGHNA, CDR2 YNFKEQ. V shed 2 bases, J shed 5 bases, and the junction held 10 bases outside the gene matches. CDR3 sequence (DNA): TGTGCCAGCAGCCAAATTCTAGCGGGAGGGCCGCGGCACGAGCAGTACTTC. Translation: CASSQILAGGPRHEQYF.

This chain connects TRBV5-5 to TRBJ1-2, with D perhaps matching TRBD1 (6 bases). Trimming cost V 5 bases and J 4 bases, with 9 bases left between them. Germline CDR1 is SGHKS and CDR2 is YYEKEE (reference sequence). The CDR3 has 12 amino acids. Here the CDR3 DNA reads TGTGCCAGCAGGCAGGGGACCTATGGCTACACCTTC. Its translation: CASRQGTYGYTF.

Written as DNA, the CDR3 is TGTGCCAGCAAGGGGACAGCGGATGGCTACACCTTC. The encoded protein is CASKGTADGYTF. The chain has TRBV7-9 and TRBJ1-2, with TRBD1 matching over 7 bases. The CDR3 sequence is 12 residues long. The J segment lost 6 bases and the V segment lost 7 bases, leaving 5 bases of the junction unmatched. Germline V gene sequence: CDR1 SEHNR, CDR2 FQNEAQ (reference sequence).

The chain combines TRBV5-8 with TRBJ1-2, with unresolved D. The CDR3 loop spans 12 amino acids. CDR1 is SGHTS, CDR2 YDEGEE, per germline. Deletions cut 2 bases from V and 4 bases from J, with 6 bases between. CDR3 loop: CASSFSSYGYTF. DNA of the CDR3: TGTGCCAGCAGCTTTTCTTCCTATGGCTACACCTTC.

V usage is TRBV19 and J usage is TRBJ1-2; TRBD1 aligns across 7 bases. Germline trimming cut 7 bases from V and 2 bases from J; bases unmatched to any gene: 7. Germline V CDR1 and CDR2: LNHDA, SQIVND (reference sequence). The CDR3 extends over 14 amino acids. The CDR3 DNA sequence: TGTGCCAGTACCCCAGACAGGGTAAACTATGGCTACACCTTC. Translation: CASTPDRVNYGYTF. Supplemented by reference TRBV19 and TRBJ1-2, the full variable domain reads DGGITQSPKYLFRKEGQNVTLSCEQNLNHDAMYWYRQDPGQGLRLIYYSQIVNDFQKGDIAEGYSVSREKKESFPLTVTSAQKNPTAFYLCASTPDRVNYGYTFGSGTRLTVV.

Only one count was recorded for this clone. The CDR3 nucleotides read TGTGCCAGCAGTGCCGGGGTAGCCGTCTCCTACGAGCAGTACTTC. It codes for CASSAGVAVSYEQYF. V gene TRBV25-1 combines with J gene TRBJ2-7; perhaps TRBD2 as D (5 bases). The CDR3 contains 15 residues. Germline CDR1 and CDR2: MGHDK and SYGVNS. V lost 4 bases, J lost 0 bases, and 13 bases lay in between.

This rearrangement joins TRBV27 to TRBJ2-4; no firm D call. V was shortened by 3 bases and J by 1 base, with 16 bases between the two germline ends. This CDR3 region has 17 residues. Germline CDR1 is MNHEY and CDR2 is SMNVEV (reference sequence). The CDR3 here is CASSFSLWAAAKNIQYF. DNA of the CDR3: TGTGCCAGCAGTTTTTCTTTATGGGCGGCGGCCAAAAACATTCAGTACTTC.

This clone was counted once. CDR3 residues: CASTATASDEQFF. In DNA, the CDR3 is TGCGCCAGCACGGCTACCGCTAGCGATGAGCAGTTCTTC. The chain links TRBV5-1 to TRBJ2-1; D may be TRBD2 (6 bases). Germline CDR1 reads SGHRS; CDR2 reads YFSETQ. The CDR3 is 13 amino acids. The V gene lost 6 bases and the J gene lost 8 bases, with 15 bases spanning the gap.

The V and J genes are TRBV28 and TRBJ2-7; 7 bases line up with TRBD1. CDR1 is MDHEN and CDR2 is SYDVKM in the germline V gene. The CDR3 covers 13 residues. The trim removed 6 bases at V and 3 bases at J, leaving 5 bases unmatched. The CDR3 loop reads CASSLGTDYEQYV. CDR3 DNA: TGTGCCAGCAGCCTTGGGACAGACTACGAGCAGTACGTC.

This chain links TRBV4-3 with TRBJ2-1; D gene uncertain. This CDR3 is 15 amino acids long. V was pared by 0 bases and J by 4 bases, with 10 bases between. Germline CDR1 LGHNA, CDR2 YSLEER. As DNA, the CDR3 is TGCGCCAGCAGCCAAGATCTCCCCTTATACAATGAGCAGTTCTTC. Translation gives CASSQDLPLYNEQFF.

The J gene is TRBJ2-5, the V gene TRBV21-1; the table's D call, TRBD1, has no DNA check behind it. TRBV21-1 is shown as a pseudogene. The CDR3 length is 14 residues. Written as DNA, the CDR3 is TGTGCCAGCAGCAACCCACAGGGGTACGAGACCCAGTACTTC. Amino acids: CASSNPQGYETQYF.

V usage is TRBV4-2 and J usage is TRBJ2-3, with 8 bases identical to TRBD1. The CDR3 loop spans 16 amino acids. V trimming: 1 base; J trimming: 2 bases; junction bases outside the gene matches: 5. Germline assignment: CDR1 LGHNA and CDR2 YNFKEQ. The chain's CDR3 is CASSQGNRGDTDTQYF. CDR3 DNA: TGTGCCAGCAGCCAAGGCAACAGGGGGGACACAGATACGCAGTATTTT.

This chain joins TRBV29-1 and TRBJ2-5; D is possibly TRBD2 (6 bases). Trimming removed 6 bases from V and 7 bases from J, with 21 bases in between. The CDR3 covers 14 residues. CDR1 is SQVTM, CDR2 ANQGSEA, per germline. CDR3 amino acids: CSVTGGAGLGTQYF. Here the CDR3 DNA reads TGCAGCGTCACAGGCGGGGCCGGGCTGGGGACCCAGTACTTC.

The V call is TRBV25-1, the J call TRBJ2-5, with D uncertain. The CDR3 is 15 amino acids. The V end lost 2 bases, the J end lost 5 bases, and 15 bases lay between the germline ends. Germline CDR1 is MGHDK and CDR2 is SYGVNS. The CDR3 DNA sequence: TGTGCCAGCAGTGAACGTCGCCGGTCCGCGGAGACCCAGTACTTC. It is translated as CASSERRRSAETQYF.

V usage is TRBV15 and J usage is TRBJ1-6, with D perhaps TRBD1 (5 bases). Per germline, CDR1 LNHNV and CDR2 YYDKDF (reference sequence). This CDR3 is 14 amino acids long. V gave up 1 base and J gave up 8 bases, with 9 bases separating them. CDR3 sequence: CATSRGAGDSPLHF. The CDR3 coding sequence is TGTGCCACCAGCAGAGGCGCGGGGGATTCACCCCTCCACTTT.

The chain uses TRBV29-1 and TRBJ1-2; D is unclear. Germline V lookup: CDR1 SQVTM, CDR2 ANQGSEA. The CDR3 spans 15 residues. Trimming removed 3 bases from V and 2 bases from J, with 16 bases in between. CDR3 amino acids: CSVEGLAVGNYGYTF. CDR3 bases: TGCAGCGTTGAGGGCCTGGCAGTAGGAAACTATGGCTACACCTTC.

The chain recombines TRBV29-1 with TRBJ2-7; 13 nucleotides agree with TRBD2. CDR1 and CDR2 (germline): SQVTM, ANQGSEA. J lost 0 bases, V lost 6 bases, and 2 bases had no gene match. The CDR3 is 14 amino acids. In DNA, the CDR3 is TGCAGCGTCTGGACTAGCGGGAGCTCCTACGAGCAGTACTTC. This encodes CSVWTSGSSYEQYF.

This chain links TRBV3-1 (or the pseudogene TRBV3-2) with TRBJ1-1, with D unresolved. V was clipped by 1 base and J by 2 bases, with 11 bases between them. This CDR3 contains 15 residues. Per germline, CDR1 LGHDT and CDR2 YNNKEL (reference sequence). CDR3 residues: CASSQVPQANTEAFF. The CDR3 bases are TGTGCCAGCAGCCAAGTTCCGCAAGCCAACACTGAAGCTTTCTTT.